This TCR beta chain is drawn from a study of OX40 agonist ivuxolimab in advanced cancers. As for the study in general: The patients received agonistic anti-OX40 (CD134) antibody ivuxolimab. Melanoma, hepatocellular carcinoma, head and neck or renal cell cancer occurred in dose-escalation patients.

Blood was sampled at baseline, cycle 4 day 1, and cycle 7 day 1. The germline V and J ends were trimmed by 0 bases and 8 bases, with 18 bases remaining between them. Germline CDR1 reads SGHNT; CDR2 reads YYREEE (reference sequence). CDR3 length: 16 residues. As for this clone: No antigen is known for it.

The protocol was immunoSEQ multiplex PCR, while the TCRdb copy is restricted to in-frame clones and leaves out a portion. The table lists around 60,000 clones, about 93% of them singletons. Study-wide findings and caveats: Relative to CD4+ cells, CD8+ T cells on average had more expanded clones.

The clonotype was recovered from an adult with an advanced solid tumor such as melanoma, head and neck, liver or kidney cancer. The gene calls are TRBV5-4 and TRBJ2-1; tentative D call: TRBD2 (6 bases). The material sequenced was CD4+ or CD8+ T cells sorted from blood, taken in a trial of the OX40 agonist ivuxolimab. CDR3 in DNA: TGTGCCAGCAGCTTGGGGGGGGTAGTAGGCCACGATGAGCAGTTCTTC. Its protein product is CASSLGGVVGHDEQFF.